This T cell receptor beta chain was captured in a study of T cells in Graves' hyperthyroidism and ophthalmopathy. RNA transcripts were the template for amplifying TCR beta CDR3 regions. The HTBI primer set was used in a first-round RT-PCR of the TCR CDR3. A single record per CDR3 protein comes from TCRdb applying MiXCR to the multiplex PCR reads. Here the sample spans more than 500,000 distinct CDR3 sequences, 15% to 20% being singletons. Per germline, CDR1 SGHAT and CDR2 FQNNGV. The V and J ends lost 3 bases and 4 bases respectively, with 11 bases between them. CDR3 length equals 14 residues. The study's findings and limits: Among thyroid clonotypes expanded above 0.001, most also appeared in blood.

This clonotype was picked up many times. Its antigen remains unidentified. This receptor was taken from a woman in her thirties with Graves' ophthalmopathy. Sequencing was done on a sample of blood. The genes are TRBV11-2 and TRBJ2-3, with a tentative D call TRBD2 (7 bases). CDR3: CASSFWGGADTQYF. The DNA for the CDR3 is TGTGCCAGCAGCTTTTGGGGGGGCGCAGATACGCAGTATTTT.